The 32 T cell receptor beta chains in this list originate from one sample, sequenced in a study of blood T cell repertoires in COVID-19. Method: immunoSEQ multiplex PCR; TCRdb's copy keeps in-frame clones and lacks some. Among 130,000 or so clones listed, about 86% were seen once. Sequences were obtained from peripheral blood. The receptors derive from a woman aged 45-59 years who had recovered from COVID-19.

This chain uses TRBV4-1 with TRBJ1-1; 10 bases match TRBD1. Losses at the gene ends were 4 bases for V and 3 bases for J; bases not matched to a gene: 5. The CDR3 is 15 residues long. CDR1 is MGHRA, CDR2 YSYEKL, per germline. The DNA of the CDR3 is TGCGCCAGCAGCCGAGACAGGGGGCTTTACACTGAAGCTTTCTTT. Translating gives CASSRDRGLYTEAFF.

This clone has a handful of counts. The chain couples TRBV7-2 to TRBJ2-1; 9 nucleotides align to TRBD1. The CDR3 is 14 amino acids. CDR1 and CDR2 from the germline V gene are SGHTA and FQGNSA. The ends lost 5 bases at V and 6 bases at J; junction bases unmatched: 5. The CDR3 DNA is TGTGCCAGCAGCGTGGGGACAGGGTTCAATGAGCAGTTCTTC. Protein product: CASSVGTGFNEQFF.

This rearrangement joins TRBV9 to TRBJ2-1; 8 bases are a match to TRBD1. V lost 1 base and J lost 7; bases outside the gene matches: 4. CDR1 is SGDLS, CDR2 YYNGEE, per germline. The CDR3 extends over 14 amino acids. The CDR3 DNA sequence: TGTGCCAGCAGCGTAACAGGGGGGCAGAATGAGCAGTTCTTC. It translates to CASSVTGGQNEQFF.

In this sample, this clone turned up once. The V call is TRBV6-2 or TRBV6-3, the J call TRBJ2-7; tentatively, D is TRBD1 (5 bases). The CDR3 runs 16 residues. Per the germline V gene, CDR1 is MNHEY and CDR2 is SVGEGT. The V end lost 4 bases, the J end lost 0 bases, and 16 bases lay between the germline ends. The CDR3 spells CASSSGEVTASYEQYF. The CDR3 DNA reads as TGTGCCAGCAGTTCCGGCGAGGTGACAGCCTCCTACGAGCAGTACTTC.

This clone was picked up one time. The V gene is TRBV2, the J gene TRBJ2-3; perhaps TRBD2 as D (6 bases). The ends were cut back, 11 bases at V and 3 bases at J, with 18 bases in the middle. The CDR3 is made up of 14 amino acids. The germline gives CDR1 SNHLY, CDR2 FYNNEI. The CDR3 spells CAYFGGLGTDTQYF. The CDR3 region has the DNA TGTGCCTATTTCGGGGGACTGGGGACAGATACGCAGTATTTT.

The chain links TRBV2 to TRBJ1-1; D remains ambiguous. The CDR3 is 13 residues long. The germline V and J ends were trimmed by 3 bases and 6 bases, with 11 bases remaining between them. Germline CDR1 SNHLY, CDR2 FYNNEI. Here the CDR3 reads CASSEEVGSEAFF. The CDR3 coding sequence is TGTGCCAGCAGTGAGGAGGTAGGCTCTGAAGCTTTCTTT. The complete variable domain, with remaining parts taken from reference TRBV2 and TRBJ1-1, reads EPEVTQTPSHQVTQMGQEVILRCVPISNHLYFYWYRQILGQKVEFLVSFYNNEISEKSEIFDDQFSVERPDGSNFTLKIRSTKLEDSAMYFCASSEEVGSEAFFGQGTRLTVV.

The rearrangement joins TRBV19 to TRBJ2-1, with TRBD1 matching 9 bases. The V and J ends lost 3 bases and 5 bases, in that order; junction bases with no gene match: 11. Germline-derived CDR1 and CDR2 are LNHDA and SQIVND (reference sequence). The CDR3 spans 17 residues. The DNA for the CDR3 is TGTGCCAGTAGTATTGGGATTTCCAGGACAGGGGACAATGAGCAGTTCTTC. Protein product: CASSIGISRTGDNEQFF.

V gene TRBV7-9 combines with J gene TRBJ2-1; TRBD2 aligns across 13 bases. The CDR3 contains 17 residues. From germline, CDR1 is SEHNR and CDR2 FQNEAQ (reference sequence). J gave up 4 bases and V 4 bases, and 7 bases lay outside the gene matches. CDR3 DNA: TGTGCCAGCAGCTGGAGGACTAGCGGGAGTACGTACAATGAGCAGTTCTTC. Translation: CASSWRTSGSTYNEQFF.

The DNA for the CDR3 is TGTGCCAGTAGTATAGCGGGGACAGGGGGTAGCTATGGCTACACCTTC. It is translated as CASSIAGTGGSYGYTF. The J gene is TRBJ1-2, the V gene TRBV19, with 11 bases that match TRBD1. This CDR3 is built from 16 residues. J was trimmed by 4 bases and V by 1 base; bases with no gene match: 5. CDR1 is LNHDA and CDR2 is SQIVND in the germline V gene (reference sequence).

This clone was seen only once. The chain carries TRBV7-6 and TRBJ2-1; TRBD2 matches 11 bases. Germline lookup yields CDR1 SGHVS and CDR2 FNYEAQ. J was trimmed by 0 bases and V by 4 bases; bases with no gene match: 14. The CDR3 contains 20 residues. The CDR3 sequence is CASSSGAGTSGPSSYNEQFF. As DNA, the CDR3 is TGTGCCAGCAGCTCGGGGGCCGGGACTAGCGGACCCAGCTCCTACAATGAGCAGTTCTTC.

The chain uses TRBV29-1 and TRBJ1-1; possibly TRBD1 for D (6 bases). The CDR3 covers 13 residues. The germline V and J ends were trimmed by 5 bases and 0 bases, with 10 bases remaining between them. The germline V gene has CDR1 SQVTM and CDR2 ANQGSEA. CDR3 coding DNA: TGCAGCGTTTTGACAGGACTGAACACTGAAGCTTTCTTT. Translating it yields CSVLTGLNTEAFF.

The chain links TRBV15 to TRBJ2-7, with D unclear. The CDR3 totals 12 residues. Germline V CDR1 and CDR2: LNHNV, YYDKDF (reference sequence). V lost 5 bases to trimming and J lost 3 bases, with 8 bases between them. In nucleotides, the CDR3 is TGTGCCACCAGCTCCGGGTTCTACGAGCAGTACTTC. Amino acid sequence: CATSSGFYEQYF. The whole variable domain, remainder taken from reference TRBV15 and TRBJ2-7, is DAMVIQNPRYQVTQFGKPVTLSCSQTLNHNVMYWYQQKSSQAPKLLFHYYDKDFNNEADTPDNFQSRRPNTSFCFLDIRSPGLGDTAMYLCATSSGFYEQYFGPGTRLTVT.

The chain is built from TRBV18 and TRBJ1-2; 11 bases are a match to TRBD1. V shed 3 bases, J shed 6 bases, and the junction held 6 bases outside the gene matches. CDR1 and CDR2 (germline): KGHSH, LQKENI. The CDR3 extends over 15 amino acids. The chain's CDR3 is CASSPLDRGRDGYTF. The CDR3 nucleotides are TGTGCCAGCTCACCCCTGGACAGGGGGCGGGATGGCTACACCTTC.

The CDR3 here is CASSLVTTDYGYTF. As DNA, the CDR3 is TGCGCCAGCAGCTTGGTTACAACCGACTATGGCTACACCTTC. This chain joins TRBV5-1 and TRBJ1-2; D is unclear. The CDR3 loop spans 14 amino acids. Deletions cut 0 bases from V and 3 bases from J, with 9 bases between. The germline gives CDR1 SGHRS, CDR2 YFSETQ.

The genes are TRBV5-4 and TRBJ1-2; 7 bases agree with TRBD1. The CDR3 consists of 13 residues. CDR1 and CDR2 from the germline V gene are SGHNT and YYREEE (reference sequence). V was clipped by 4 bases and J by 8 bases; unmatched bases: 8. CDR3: CASSAYQGDGYTF. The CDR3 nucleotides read TGTGCCAGCAGCGCCTACCAGGGGGACGGCTACACCTTC.

The CDR3 sequence: CASSSLAGVSNEQFF. The CDR3 nucleotides read TGCGCCAGCAGCTCCCTAGCGGGAGTGAGCAATGAGCAGTTCTTC. The chain joins TRBV5-1 to TRBJ2-1; 10 bases map to TRBD2. The CDR3 is 15 residues long. J was trimmed by 6 bases and V by 3 bases; bases with no gene match: 6. The germline CDR1 and CDR2 sequences are SGHRS and YFSETQ.

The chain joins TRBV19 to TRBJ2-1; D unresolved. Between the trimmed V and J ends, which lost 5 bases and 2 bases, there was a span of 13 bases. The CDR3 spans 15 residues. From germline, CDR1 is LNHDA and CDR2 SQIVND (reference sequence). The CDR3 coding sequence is TGTGCCAGTAGTGCGCTACCAATCCCCTACAATGAGCAGTTCTTC. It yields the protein CASSALPIPYNEQFF.

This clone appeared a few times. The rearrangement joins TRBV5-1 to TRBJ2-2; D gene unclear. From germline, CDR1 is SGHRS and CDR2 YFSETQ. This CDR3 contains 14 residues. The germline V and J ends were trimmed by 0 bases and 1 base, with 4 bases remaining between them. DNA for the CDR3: TGCGCCAGCAGCTTGGCCAGGAACACCGGGGAGCTGTTTTTT. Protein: CASSLARNTGELFF.

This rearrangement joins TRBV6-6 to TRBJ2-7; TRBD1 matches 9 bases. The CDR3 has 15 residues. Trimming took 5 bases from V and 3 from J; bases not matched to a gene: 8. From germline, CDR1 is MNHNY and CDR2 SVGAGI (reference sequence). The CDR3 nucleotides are TGTGCCAGCAGTAGGGGGACAGGGAAGCGCTACGAGCAGTACTTC. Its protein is CASSRGTGKRYEQYF.

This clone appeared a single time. The CDR3 nucleotides read TGTGCCAGCAGCTTGGCGCCCAGGACAGAAAACGAAGAGACCCAGTACTTC. Translating gives CASSLAPRTENEETQYF. This chain joins TRBV5-8 and TRBJ2-5; the D gene is possibly TRBD1 (6 bases). CDR1 SGHTS and CDR2 YDEGEE come from the germline V gene. The CDR3 is made up of 17 amino acids. With 0 bases removed from V and 3 bases from J, the gap between germline ends came to 18 bases.

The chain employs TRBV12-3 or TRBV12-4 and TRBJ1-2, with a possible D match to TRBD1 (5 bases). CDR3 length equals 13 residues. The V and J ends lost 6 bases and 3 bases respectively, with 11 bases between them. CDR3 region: CASSMLTDYGYTF. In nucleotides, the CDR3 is TGTGCCAGCAGCATGTTGACAGACTATGGCTACACCTTC.

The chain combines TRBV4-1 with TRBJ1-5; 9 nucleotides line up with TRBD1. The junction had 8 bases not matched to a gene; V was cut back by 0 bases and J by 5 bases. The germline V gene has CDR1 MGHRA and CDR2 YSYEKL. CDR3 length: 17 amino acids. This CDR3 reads CASSQDSAGQGYQPQHF. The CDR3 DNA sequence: TGCGCCAGCAGCCAAGATTCGGCGGGACAGGGATATCAGCCCCAGCATTTT.

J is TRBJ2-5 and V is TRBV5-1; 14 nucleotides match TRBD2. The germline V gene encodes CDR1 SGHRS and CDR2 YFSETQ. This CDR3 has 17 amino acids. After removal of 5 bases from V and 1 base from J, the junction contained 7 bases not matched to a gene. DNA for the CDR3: TGCGCCAGCAGTACGGGACTAGCGGGAGCATTCCAAGAGACCCAGTACTTC. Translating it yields CASSTGLAGAFQETQYF.

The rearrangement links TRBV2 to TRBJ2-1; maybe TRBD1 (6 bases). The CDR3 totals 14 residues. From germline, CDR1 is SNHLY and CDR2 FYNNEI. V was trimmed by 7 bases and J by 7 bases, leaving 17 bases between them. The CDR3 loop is CASNRLTGENEQFF. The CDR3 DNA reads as TGTGCCAGCAACCGTTTGACAGGTGAAAATGAGCAGTTCTTC.

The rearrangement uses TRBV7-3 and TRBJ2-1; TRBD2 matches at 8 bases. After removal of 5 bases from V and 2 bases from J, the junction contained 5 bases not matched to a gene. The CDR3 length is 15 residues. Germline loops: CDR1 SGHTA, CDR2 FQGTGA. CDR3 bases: TGTGCCAGCAGCCCAACTAGCGGTACCTACAATGAGCAGTTCTTC. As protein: CASSPTSGTYNEQFF.

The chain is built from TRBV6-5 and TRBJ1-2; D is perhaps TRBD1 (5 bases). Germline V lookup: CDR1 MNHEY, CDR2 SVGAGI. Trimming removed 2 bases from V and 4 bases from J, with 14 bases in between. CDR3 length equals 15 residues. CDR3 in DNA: TGTGCCAGCAGTTACGGGGCCACGGGAGGCTATGGCTACACCTTC. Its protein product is CASSYGATGGYGYTF.

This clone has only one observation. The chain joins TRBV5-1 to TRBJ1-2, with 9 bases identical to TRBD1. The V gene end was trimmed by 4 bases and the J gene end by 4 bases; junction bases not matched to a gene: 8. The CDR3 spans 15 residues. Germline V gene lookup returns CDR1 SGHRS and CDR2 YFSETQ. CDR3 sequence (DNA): TGCGCCAGCAGCGAAGCGACAGGGGGGTTCTATGGCTACACCTTC. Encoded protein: CASSEATGGFYGYTF.

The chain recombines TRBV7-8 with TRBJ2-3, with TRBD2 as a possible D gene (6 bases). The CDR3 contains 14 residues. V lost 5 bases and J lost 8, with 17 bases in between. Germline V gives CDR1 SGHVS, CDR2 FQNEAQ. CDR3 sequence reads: CASSPSEVAGTQYF. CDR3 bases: TGTGCCAGCAGCCCTAGCGAGGTGGCAGGTACGCAGTATTTT.

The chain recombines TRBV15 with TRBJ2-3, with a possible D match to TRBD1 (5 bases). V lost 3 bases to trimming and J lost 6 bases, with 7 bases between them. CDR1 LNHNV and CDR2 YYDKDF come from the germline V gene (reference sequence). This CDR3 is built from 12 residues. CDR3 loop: CATSRTVDTQYF. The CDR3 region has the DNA TGTGCCACCAGCAGGACAGTGGATACGCAGTATTTT.

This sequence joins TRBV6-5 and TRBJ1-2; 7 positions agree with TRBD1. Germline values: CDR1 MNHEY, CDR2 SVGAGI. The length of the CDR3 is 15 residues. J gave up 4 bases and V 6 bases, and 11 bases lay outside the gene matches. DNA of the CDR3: TGTGCCAGCAGCGCAACCGGGACAGTTCTCTATGGCTACACCTTC. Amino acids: CASSATGTVLYGYTF.

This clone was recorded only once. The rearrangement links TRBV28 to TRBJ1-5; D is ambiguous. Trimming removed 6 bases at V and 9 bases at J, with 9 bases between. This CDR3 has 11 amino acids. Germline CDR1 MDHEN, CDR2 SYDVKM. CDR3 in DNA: TGTGCCAGCAGCCCCTCCTCGCCCCAGCATTTT. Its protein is CASSPSSPQHF. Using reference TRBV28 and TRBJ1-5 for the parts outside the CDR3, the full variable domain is DVKVTQSSRYLVKRTGEKVFLECVQDMDHENMFWYRQDPGLGLRLIYFSYDVKMKEKGDIPEGYSVSREKKERFSLILESASTNQTSMYLCASSPSSPQHFGDGTRLSIL.

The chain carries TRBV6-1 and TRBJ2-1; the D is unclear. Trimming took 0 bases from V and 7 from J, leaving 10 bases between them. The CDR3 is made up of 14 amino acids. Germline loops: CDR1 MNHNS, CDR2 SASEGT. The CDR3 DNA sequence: TGTGCCAGCAGTGAAGCTGTGCTGACTAATGAGCAGTTCTTC. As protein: CASSEAVLTNEQFF.